This T cell receptor beta chain was identified during a study of blood T cells in healthy people across ages. Study-level findings and limits: No conclusive comparison of naive versus antigen-experienced cells was possible with unsorted PBMCs.

It was approximately 10 milliliters of peripheral blood that were drawn from each donor. Combining a sample-barcoded 5' primer with a J-beta primer mix, a second PCR ran for about 7 to 11 cycles. TCRdb passed the 5' RACE reads through MiXCR, listing each CDR3 protein once. Altogether 700,000 or so distinct CDR3 sequences are present, 22% being singletons, with the ten largest covering around 22%. Per germline, CDR1 LNHDA and CDR2 SQIVND (reference sequence). The CDR3 is 14 amino acids. This clonotype appeared a few times. The antigen remains undetermined. This receptor was obtained from a man in his sixties or seventies in good health. Sequences were obtained from blood. The gene calls are TRBV19 and TRBJ2-5, with a weak D call TRBD1 (6 bases). The J call could be wrong; TRBJ2-1 is a better fit for the DNA end. The CDR3: CASTRGQGLIEQFF. The CDR3 DNA follows: TGTGCCAGTACTCGGGGACAAGGATTGATTGAGCAGTTCTTC.